This T cell receptor (beta chain) was identified during a study of blood T cell repertoires in COVID-19. V trimming: 2 bases; J trimming: 4 bases; junction bases outside the gene matches: 4. The germline V gene encodes CDR1 SGHRS and CDR2 YFSETQ. This CDR3 has 14 amino acids. This clone appeared once. The assay was immunoSEQ multiplex PCR, and TCRdb's table has in-frame clones only and misses some. The top ten clones hold approximately 11% of a sample with under 200,000 clones, about 80% of them seen once. This sequence was found in a man in his sixties or seventies with active or convalescent COVID-19. The chain couples TRBV5-1 to TRBJ2-5, with 8 bases lining up with TRBD1. Sequenced material: peripheral blood. CDR3 sequence: CASSFAGGRETQYF. The DNA for the CDR3 is TGCGCCAGCAGCTTTGCAGGGGGCAGAGAGACCCAGTACTTC.